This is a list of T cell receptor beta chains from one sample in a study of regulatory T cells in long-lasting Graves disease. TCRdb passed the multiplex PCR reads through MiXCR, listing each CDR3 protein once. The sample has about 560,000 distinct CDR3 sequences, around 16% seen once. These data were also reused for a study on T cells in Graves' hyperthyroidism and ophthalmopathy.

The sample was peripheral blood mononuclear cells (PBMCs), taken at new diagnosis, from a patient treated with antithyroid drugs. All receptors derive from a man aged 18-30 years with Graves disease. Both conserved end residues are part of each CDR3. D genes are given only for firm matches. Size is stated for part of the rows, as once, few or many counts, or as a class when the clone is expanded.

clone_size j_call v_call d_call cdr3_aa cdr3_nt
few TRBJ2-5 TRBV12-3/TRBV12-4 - CASSPFRRAEGTQYF TGTGCCAGCAGTCCCTTTCGTCGGGCCGAGGGGACCCAGTACTTC
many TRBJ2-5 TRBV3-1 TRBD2 CASSELAGEEETQYF TGTGCCAGCAGCGAACTAGCGGGAGAGGAAGAGACCCAGTACTTC
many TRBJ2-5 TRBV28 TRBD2 CASSPPLTVAGVETQYF TGTGCCAGCAGTCCGCCCCTAACTGTAGCGGGGGTAGAGACCCAGTACTTC
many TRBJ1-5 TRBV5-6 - CASSSGHEQPQHF TGTGCCAGCAGCTCGGGACATGAACAGCCCCAGCATTTT
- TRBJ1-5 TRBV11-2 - CASSFINRRVETQHF TGTGCCAGCAGTTTTATTAACAGGAGGGTTGAGACCCAGCATTTT
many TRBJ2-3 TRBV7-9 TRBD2 CASSFGLAAGTDTQYF TGTGCCAGCAGCTTCGGACTAGCGGCTGGCACAGATACGCAGTATTTT
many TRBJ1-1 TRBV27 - CASSPRRQLNTEAFF TGTGCCAGCAGTCCCCGGAGGCAGTTGAACACTGAAGCTTTCTTT
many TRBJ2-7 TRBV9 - CASSAYASDSYGEQYF TGTGCCAGCAGCGCCTATGCATCGGACTCGTACGGCGAGCAGTACTTC
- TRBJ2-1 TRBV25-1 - CASSEPAVGSYNEQFF TGTGCCAGCAGTGAACCCGCTGTCGGGAGCTACAATGAGCAGTTCTTC
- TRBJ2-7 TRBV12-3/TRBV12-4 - CASRGTHPSYEQYF TGTGCCAGCAGGGGGACACACCCCTCCTACGAGCAGTACTTC
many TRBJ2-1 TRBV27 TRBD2 CASTAGGPSYNEQFF TGTGCCAGCACGGCGGGAGGTCCCTCCTACAATGAGCAGTTCTTC
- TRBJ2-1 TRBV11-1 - CASSLDSIEQFF TGTGCCAGCAGCTTAGATTCGATTGAGCAGTTCTTC
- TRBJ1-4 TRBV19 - CASSIYQGQNEKLFF TGTGCCAGTAGTATTTATCAGGGGCAAAATGAAAAACTGTTTTTT
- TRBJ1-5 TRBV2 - CASCLGGNQPQHF TGTGCCAGCTGTCTCGGGGGCAATCAGCCCCAGCATTTT
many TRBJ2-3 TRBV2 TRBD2 CAILPTSAEVDTQYF TGTGCCATCCTCCCGACTAGCGCTGAGGTGGATACGCAGTATTTT
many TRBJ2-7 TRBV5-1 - CASSLLEGEQYF TGCGCCAGCAGCTTGCTAGAAGGCGAGCAGTACTTC
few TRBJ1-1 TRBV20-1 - CSASSPKWTEAFF TGCAGTGCTAGCTCCCCCAAGTGGACTGAAGCTTTCTTT
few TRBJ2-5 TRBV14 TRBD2 CASSQDILAGIETQYF TGTGCCAGCAGCCAAGATATCCTAGCGGGAATAGAGACCCAGTACTTC
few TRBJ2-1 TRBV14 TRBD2 CASRATSGSYNEQFF TGTGCCAGCAGGGCCACTAGCGGATCATACAATGAGCAGTTCTTC
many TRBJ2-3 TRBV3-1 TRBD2 CASSQDALAGGDTQYF TGTGCCAGCAGCCAAGATGCCCTAGCGGGAGGAGATACGCAGTATTTT
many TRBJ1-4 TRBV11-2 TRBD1 CASSSLTGAGEKLFF TGTGCCAGCAGCTCCCTGACAGGGGCCGGCGAAAAACTGTTTTTT
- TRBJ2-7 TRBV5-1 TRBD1 CASSKGTASYEQYF TGCGCCAGCAGCAAGGGGACAGCGTCCTACGAGCAGTACTTC
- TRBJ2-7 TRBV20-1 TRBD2 CSARGRASGRAARQYF TGCAGTGCTAGAGGGCGGGCTAGCGGGAGGGCCGCAAGGCAGTACTTC
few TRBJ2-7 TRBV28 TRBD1 CASSWTGYSPYEQYF TGTGCCAGCAGTTGGACAGGTTACTCCCCCTACGAGCAGTACTTC
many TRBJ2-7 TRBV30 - CAWSGPSVMDEQYF TGTGCCTGGAGTGGACCATCCGTCATGGACGAGCAGTACTTC
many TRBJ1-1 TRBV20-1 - CSAPPLEGYKTEAFF TGCAGTGCTCCGCCCCTGGAGGGGTACAAGACTGAAGCTTTCTTT
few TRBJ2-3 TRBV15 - CATSTGDSPGTDTQYF TGTGCCACCAGCACCGGTGACAGTCCGGGCACAGATACGCAGTATTTT
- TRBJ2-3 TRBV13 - CASSSTSADRLYERYF TGTGCCAGCAGCTCCACGTCGGCGGACCGACTTTACGAGCGGTACTTC
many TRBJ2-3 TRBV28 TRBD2 CASSPRTSAADTQYF TGTGCCAGCAGTCCCCGGACTAGCGCCGCAGATACGCAGTATTTT
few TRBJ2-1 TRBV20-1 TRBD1 CSARQGAESEQFF TGCAGTGCGAGACAGGGGGCTGAAAGTGAGCAGTTCTTC
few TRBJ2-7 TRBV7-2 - CASSAVARDRSYEQYF TGTGCCAGCAGCGCTGTCGCGCGCGACCGCTCCTACGAGCAGTACTTC
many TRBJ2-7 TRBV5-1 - CASSLGGYRSSYEQYF TGCGCCAGCAGCTTGGGGGGATACCGGAGCTCCTACGAGCAGTACTTC
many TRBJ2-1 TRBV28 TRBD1 CASSFVFGQGNNEQFF TGTGCCAGCAGTTTCGTATTTGGACAGGGCAACAATGAGCAGTTCTTC
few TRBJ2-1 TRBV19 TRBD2 CASSITERESYNEQFF TGTGCCAGTAGTATCACGGAGCGGGAGTCCTACAATGAGCAGTTCTTC
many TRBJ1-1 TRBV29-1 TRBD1 CSVGTGHLNTEAFF TGCAGCGTTGGGACAGGGCACCTGAACACTGAAGCTTTCTTT
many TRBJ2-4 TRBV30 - CAWSVTRTGRDIQYF TGTGCCTGGAGTGTAACCAGGACAGGGAGGGACATTCAGTACTTC
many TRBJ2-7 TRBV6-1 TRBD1 CASPPGQGWHEQYF TGTGCCAGCCCCCCGGGACAGGGGTGGCACGAGCAGTACTTC
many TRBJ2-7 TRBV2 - CASSEAMASYEQYF TGTGCCAGCAGTGAAGCGATGGCTAGCTACGAGCAGTACTTC
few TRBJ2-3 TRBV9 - CASSAAQSTDTQYF TGTGCCAGCAGCGCAGCGCAAAGCACAGATACGCAGTATTTT
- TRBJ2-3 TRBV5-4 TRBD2 CASSSGGRASTDTQYF TGTGCCAGCAGCTCGGGCGGGAGGGCGAGCACAGATACGCAGTATTTT
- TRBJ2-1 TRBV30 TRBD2 CAWARGGVYNEQFF TGTGCCTGGGCGCGGGGAGGGGTATACAATGAGCAGTTCTTC
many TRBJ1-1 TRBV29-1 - CSVVLRGRLVTEAFF TGCAGCGTAGTTCTTCGGGGGCGACTCGTCACTGAAGCTTTCTTT
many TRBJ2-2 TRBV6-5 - CASSYFPRLNTGELFF TGTGCCAGCAGTTACTTTCCACGGTTGAACACCGGGGAGCTGTTTTTT
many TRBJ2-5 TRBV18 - CAGGGGETQYF TGTGCCGGAGGGGGCGGAGAGACCCAGTACTTC
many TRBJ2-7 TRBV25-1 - CASSIGSGDKHF TGTGCCAGCAGTATTGGGTCGGGAGATAAGCACTTC
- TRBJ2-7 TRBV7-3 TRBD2 CASSPTRTSETYEQYF TGTGCCAGCAGCCCTACCAGGACTAGCGAAACCTACGAGCAGTACTTC
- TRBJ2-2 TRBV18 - CASSTNGQRGELFF TGTGCCAGCTCCACCAATGGACAGCGCGGGGAGCTGTTTTTT
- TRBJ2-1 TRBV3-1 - CASSQDLYNEQFF TGTGCCAGCAGCCAAGATTTATACAATGAGCAGTTCTTC
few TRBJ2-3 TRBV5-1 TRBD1 CASSPEGQAAGDTQYF TGCGCCAGCAGCCCGGAGGGACAGGCGGCGGGAGATACGCAGTATTTT
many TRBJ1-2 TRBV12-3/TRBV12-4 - CASSLGESGYGYTF TGTGCCAGCAGTTTGGGGGAGAGCGGCTATGGCTACACCTTC
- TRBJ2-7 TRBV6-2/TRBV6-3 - CASSPDGSGAYEQYF TGTGCCAGCAGTCCCGACGGGTCCGGTGCCTACGAGCAGTACTTC
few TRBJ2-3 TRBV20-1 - CSARTSAGNPDTQYF TGCAGTGCTAGGACCTCAGCGGGTAATCCAGATACGCAGTATTTT
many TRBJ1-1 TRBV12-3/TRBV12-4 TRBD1 CASSSFRQGVGTEAFF TGTGCCAGCAGCTCTTTCCGGCAGGGGGTGGGCACTGAAGCTTTCTTT
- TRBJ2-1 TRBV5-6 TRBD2 CASSPLGGGAGGFFNEQFF TGTGCCAGCAGCCCACTGGGGGGCGGAGCGGGAGGTTTCTTCAATGAGCAGTTCTTC
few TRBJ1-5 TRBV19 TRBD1 CASSVPGQATDQPQHF TGTGCCAGTAGTGTTCCGGGACAGGCGACGGATCAGCCCCAGCATTTT
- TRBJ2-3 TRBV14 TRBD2 CASSLRTSGSRLFVTDTQYF TGTGCCAGCAGCCTTCGGACTAGCGGGAGTCGTCTTTTCGTCACAGATACGCAGTATTTT